This T cell receptor beta chain was observed in a study of cytomegalovirus exposure and HLA in healthy donors. Study information: Most donors, about 77% of some 400 genotyped, fell in the Caucasian-associated ancestry cluster. The study's findings and limits: Common viral pathogens seemed to be connected with several of the most significant clusters, according to a later analysis.

This clone came up a few times. As yet, its antigen is unknown. The length of the CDR3 is 17 residues. CDR1 and CDR2 from the germline V gene are SGDLS and YYNGEE. The V segment lost 0 bases and the J segment 8 bases; nucleotides outside the gene matches: 13. The PCR employed 60 Vbeta primers together with 13 Jbeta primers. The method was immunoSEQ multiplex PCR; TCRdb's version includes in-frame clones alone and lacks a portion of them. The sample shows about 130,000 clones, about 9.1% of them seen only once. The sequence was collected from a woman between 35 and 50 years old in good health and CMV-seropositive. The V call is TRBV9, the J call TRBJ2-1, with 8 positions matching TRBD1. The sample comprised PBMCs. CDR3 sequence reads: CASSVGFTRTGSYEQFF. CDR3 DNA sequence: TGTGCCAGCAGCGTAGGATTTACGCGGACAGGGTCCTATGAGCAGTTCTTC.